What follows describes a single T cell receptor (beta chain). The data derive from a study of control samples from healthy donors and cancer patients. Clones were sequenced by immunoSEQ multiplex PCR, and TCRdb holds only the in-frame ones, with some missing. In the table there are about 100,000 clones, approximately 95% of which are singletons. The sequencing sample was made of blood. This receptor was identified in a man between 18 and 29 years old in good health.

The DNA for the CDR3 is TGTGCCAGCAGCGATACAGGGGATCGTGGCTACACCTTC. Residues: CASSDTGDRGYTF. V gene TRBV7-2 combines with J gene TRBJ1-2, with 7 bases lining up with TRBD1. J lost 7 bases, V lost 5 bases, and 7 bases had no gene match. Germline V gene sequence: CDR1 SGHTA, CDR2 FQGNSA. The CDR3 runs to 13 residues.